The following is a TCR beta chain sequence with its context. Trimming removed 7 bases from V and 6 bases from J, with 19 bases in between. Germline V gene lookup returns CDR1 SGHAT and CDR2 FQDESV (reference sequence). This CDR3 has 14 amino acids. Peripheral blood came from all dose cohorts at three timepoints. Profiled with immunoSEQ multiplex PCR; TCRdb holds only in-frame clones, not every one. The repertoire includes 76,000 or so clones, roughly 85% of them detected once, and 0.5% to 0.7% sits in the top ten. This entry comes from a study of OX40 agonist ivuxolimab in advanced cancers. About the research overall: Ivuxolimab is a fully human IgG2 antibody that activates OX40 (CD134).

This specimen consisted of CD4+ or CD8+ T cells sorted from blood, obtained in a trial of the OX40 agonist ivuxolimab. This receptor was identified in an adult with an advanced solid tumor such as melanoma, head and neck, liver or kidney cancer. The chain has TRBV11-1 and TRBJ2-7, with D possibly TRBD2 on 6 matching bases. The chain's CDR3 is CASTPGLARSEQYF. CDR3 nucleotide sequence: TGTGCCAGCACCCCGGGACTGGCGCGATCCGAGCAGTACTTC.